This T cell receptor beta chain was observed in a study of T cell responses to AZD1222 COVID-19 vaccine. The protocol was immunoSEQ multiplex PCR, while the TCRdb copy is restricted to in-frame clones and leaves out a portion. There are fewer than 110,000 clones in the sample; about 90% occur only once, and 4.8% lies in the top ten. General study results and limits: The donors showed a predominance of white British ancestry and of females, with possible underestimation of clonal diversity. Close to half of spike-specific TCRs reportedly recognize unmutated variant regions. Only after the peak T cell response were repertoires sampled.

Germline CDR1 reads SGHAT; CDR2 reads FQNNGV. CDR3 length equals 16 residues. Trimming took 4 bases from V and 6 from J; bases not matched to a gene: 9. Doses given second, at about 4 or about 12 weeks, were pooled. This clone was seen a single time. As yet, its antigen is unknown. The V and J genes are TRBV11-2 and TRBJ2-2, with 9 positions matching TRBD1. Sequencing was performed on peripheral blood, taken 28 days after the second AZD1222 dose. This TCR was sampled from an adult who received the AZD1222 COVID-19 vaccine. The DNA for the CDR3 is TGTGCCAGCAGCTCATCCGGACAGGGGTATGCCGGGGAGCTGTTTTTT. Translating it yields CASSSSGQGYAGELFF.